Each of the 30 T cell receptor beta chains below was sequenced from the same sample in a study of CD4 T cells in relation to SARS-CoV-2 and coronaviruses. The unexposed donors gave CD4+ T cells in about 2010-2019, prior to COVID-19. The cells were cultured for approximately 10 days before CD4+ T cells were isolated. These receptors' antigens are unknown. Profiled with immunoSEQ multiplex PCR; TCRdb holds only in-frame clones, not every one. Among 23,000 or so clones listed, over 65% were seen once. The sequencing sample was made of CD4+ T cells from PBMCs, cultured in vitro. The origin of the receptors is a human donor in good health.

The chain couples TRBV30 to TRBJ2-2; D is possibly TRBD1 (6 bases). The CDR3 consists of 16 residues. Between the trimmed V and J ends, which lost 3 bases and 1 base, there was a span of 15 bases. CDR1 GTSNPN and CDR2 SVGIG come from the germline V gene (reference sequence). The CDR3 coding sequence is TGTGCCTGGAGCCGTACGCAGGGGCTGAACACCGGGGAGCTGTTTTTT. Protein: CAWSRTQGLNTGELFF.

The V and J genes are TRBV7-9 and TRBJ1-4; 7 bases agree with TRBD1. Germline V gene sequence: CDR1 SEHNR, CDR2 FQNEAQ (reference sequence). With V trimmed by 7 bases and J by 6 bases, 11 bases remained unmatched. This CDR3 has 15 residues. The CDR3 DNA reads as TGTGCCAGCACGGGTGGGGACAGATTATATGAAAAACTGTTTTTT. Amino acid sequence: CASTGGDRLYEKLFF. The full variable domain, with the rest looked up from reference TRBV7-9 and TRBJ1-4, is DTGVSQNPRHKITKRGQNVTFRCDPISEHNRLYWYRQTLGQGPEFLTYFQNEAQLEKSRLLSDRFSAERPKGSFSTLEIQRTEQGDSAMYLCASTGGDRLYEKLFFGSGTQLSVL.

The rearrangement links TRBV6-1 to TRBJ2-1, with D unresolved. Germline V CDR1 and CDR2: MNHNS, SASEGT. The CDR3 contains 15 residues. Between the trimmed V and J ends, which lost 2 bases and 2 bases, there was a span of 10 bases. Here the CDR3 reads CASSEWGTAYNEQFF. CDR3 DNA sequence: TGTGCCAGCAGTGAATGGGGTACCGCCTACAATGAGCAGTTCTTC.

This clone was seen more than once but under ten times. The V and J genes are TRBV9 and TRBJ1-1; D gene unclear. V gave up 1 base and J gave up 6 bases, with 10 bases separating them. CDR1 SGDLS and CDR2 YYNGEE come from the germline V gene. The CDR3 contains 13 residues. In DNA, the CDR3 is TGTGCCAGCAGCGTACGGCGTAATTCTGAAGCTTTCTTT. It is translated as CASSVRRNSEAFF.

The V and J genes are TRBV2 and TRBJ1-5; D is uncertain. The CDR3 contains 13 residues. V lost 4 bases and J 5 bases, leaving 9 bases between the germline ends. Germline V gene data show CDR1 as SNHLY and CDR2 as FYNNEI. The CDR3: CASSVSKYQPQHF. As DNA, the CDR3 is TGTGCCAGCAGTGTGAGCAAATATCAGCCCCAGCATTTT.

The DNA of the CDR3 is TGTGCCAGCAGCTTATCTCCTAGCGGCTACACCGGGGAGCTGTTTTTT. Amino acids: CASSLSPSGYTGELFF. This chain uses TRBV7-6 with TRBJ2-2; 7 bases are a match to TRBD2. CDR1 is SGHVS and CDR2 is FNYEAQ in the germline V gene. The CDR3 has 16 residues. V dropped 2 bases and J dropped 3; count of bases not matched to a gene: 6.

The chain recombines TRBV3-1 (or the pseudogene TRBV3-2) with TRBJ2-1, with unresolved D. The CDR3 sequence is 14 residues long. Germline CDR1 and CDR2: LGHDT and YNNKEL (reference sequence). V gave up 0 bases and J gave up 5 bases, with 8 bases separating them. The CDR3 DNA is TGTGCCAGCAGCCAAGAGCCCGGTCACAATGAGCAGTTCTTC. Protein: CASSQEPGHNEQFF.

This clone is large (0.1 to 1%). The chain couples TRBV12-3 or TRBV12-4 to TRBJ1-1, with 7 bases fitting TRBD1. The CDR3 extends over 13 amino acids. The V and J ends lost 5 bases and 1 base, in that order; junction bases with no gene match: 1. For the CDR3, the DNA is TGTGCCAGCAGTGGGACAGCGAACACTGAAGCTTTCTTT. Protein sequence: CASSGTANTEAFF.

This chain uses TRBV6-2 or TRBV6-3 with TRBJ2-5; D remains unclear. The V end lost 6 bases, the J end lost 10 bases, and 21 bases lay between the germline ends. The CDR3 has 14 amino acids. Germline CDR1 is MNHEY and CDR2 is SVGEGT. The CDR3 reads CASSPLGYQFYQYF. The CDR3 bases are TGTGCCAGCAGCCCACTCGGTTATCAATTTTACCAGTACTTC.

V is TRBV19 and J is TRBJ2-5; D not resolved. Germline assignment: CDR1 LNHDA and CDR2 SQIVND (reference sequence). The CDR3 sequence is 13 residues long. Trimming removed 2 bases at V and 6 bases at J, with 10 bases between. The CDR3 DNA reads TGTGCCAGTAGTATAAGCTTCGCAAAGACCCAGTACTTC. It is translated as CASSISFAKTQYF.

The chain combines TRBV19 with TRBJ1-4, with D perhaps matching TRBD1 (5 bases). The CDR3 loop spans 16 amino acids. Trimming left V 7 bases short and J 4 bases short, with 19 bases between. The germline V gene encodes CDR1 LNHDA and CDR2 SQIVND (reference sequence). The CDR3 DNA follows: TGTGCCAGTACTCCCGACTACACAGGAAATAATGAAAAACTGTTTTTT. Protein sequence: CASTPDYTGNNEKLFF.

DNA of the CDR3: TGTGCCAGCAGCCGTGAGCGGGACACCAACACCGGGGAGCTGTTTTTT. Translated, it gives CASSRERDTNTGELFF. The J gene is TRBJ2-2, the V gene TRBV13, with D possibly TRBD2 on 7 matching bases. Trimming took 5 bases from V and 2 from J, leaving 15 bases between them. Looked up from germline, CDR1 is PRHDT and CDR2 is FYEKMQ (reference sequence). This CDR3 comprises 16 residues.

V gene TRBV6-5 combines with J gene TRBJ1-2; 10 positions agree with TRBD1. This CDR3 spans 13 amino acids. The ends lost 4 bases at V and 11 bases at J; junction bases unmatched: 7. Germline V gene sequence: CDR1 MNHEY, CDR2 SVGAGI. CDR3 region: CASSFFGDRGYTF. In nucleotides, the CDR3 is TGTGCCAGCAGTTTCTTTGGGGACAGGGGTTACACCTTC.

This clone was observed a handful of times. V gene TRBV2 combines with J gene TRBJ2-2; D unclear. The germline gives CDR1 SNHLY, CDR2 FYNNEI. The CDR3 runs to 14 residues. The germline V and J ends were trimmed by 6 bases and 3 bases, with 11 bases remaining between them. CDR3 DNA sequence: TGTGCCAGCAGAGCTGACGGGTACACCGGGGAGCTGTTTTTT. It specifies CASRADGYTGELFF.

Only one count was recorded for this clone. V and J are TRBV30 and TRBJ1-6; 9 bases fit TRBD1. Germline V CDR1 and CDR2: GTSNPN, SVGIG (reference sequence). The CDR3 contains 13 residues. V was pared by 8 bases and J by 6 bases, with 5 bases of the junction left unmatched. The CDR3 spells CALEGQGNSPLHF. DNA for the CDR3: TGTGCCCTAGAGGGACAGGGTAATTCACCCCTCCACTTT.

This clone was found once. The CDR3 coding sequence is TGTGCCAGCAGCCCAAACAGGGGTTGGGACTATGGCTACACCTTC. This sequence encodes CASSPNRGWDYGYTF. The chain carries TRBV13 and TRBJ1-2; the match to TRBD1 covers 7 bases. CDR3 length: 15 residues. V lost 5 bases, J lost 3 bases, and 9 bases stayed unmatched. Looked up from germline, CDR1 is PRHDT and CDR2 is FYEKMQ (reference sequence).

The V and J genes are TRBV18 and TRBJ2-7; D remains unclear. The V end was cut by 3 bases, the J end by 6 bases, with 9 bases between. The germline gives CDR1 KGHSH, CDR2 LQKENI. This CDR3 has 12 amino acids. In DNA form, the CDR3 reads TGTGCCAGCTCACCGGAAGGTCGCGAGCAGTACTTC. It codes for CASSPEGREQYF.

This chain links TRBV6-6 with TRBJ2-3, with 8 nucleotides matching TRBD1. The CDR3 loop spans 14 amino acids. Trimming at V came to 5 bases and at J to 6 bases, leaving 7 bases not matched to a gene. The germline gives CDR1 MNHNY, CDR2 SVGAGI (reference sequence). CDR3 loop: CASSPRTGSDTQYF. The CDR3 nucleotides are TGTGCCAGCAGTCCCAGGACAGGGAGTGATACGCAGTATTTT.

In this sample, this clone turned up a few times. The V and J genes are TRBV2 and TRBJ1-5, with 7 bases lining up with TRBD1. CDR3 length: 13 residues. The junction had 5 bases not matched to a gene; V was cut back by 6 bases and J by 6 bases. Germline-derived CDR1 and CDR2 are SNHLY and FYNNEI. DNA of the CDR3: TGTGCCAGCAGAGAAACAGGGGTTCAGCCCCAGCATTTT. Translating it yields CASRETGVQPQHF.

The chain recombines TRBV7-9 with TRBJ2-5; TRBD2 aligns across 7 bases. The germline V gene encodes CDR1 SEHNR and CDR2 FQNEAQ (reference sequence). The CDR3 spans 15 residues. The junction had 4 bases not matched to a gene; V was cut back by 3 bases and J by 0 bases. CDR3 nucleotide sequence: TGTGCCAGCAGCTTGGGGGGAGGGGACCAAGAGACCCAGTACTTC. Its protein is CASSLGGGDQETQYF.

The genes are TRBV3-1 (or the pseudogene TRBV3-2) and TRBJ1-1; D is unresolved. The V gene lost 0 bases and the J gene lost 2 bases, with 7 bases spanning the gap. The CDR3 contains 14 residues. Germline assignment: CDR1 LGHDT and CDR2 YNNKEL (reference sequence). CDR3 nucleotide sequence: TGTGCCAGCAGCCAAGATCTTAGAAACACTGAAGCTTTCTTT. Translating gives CASSQDLRNTEAFF.

The V call is TRBV5-1, the J call TRBJ1-2; D possibly corresponds to TRBD1 (6 bases). Germline loops: CDR1 SGHRS, CDR2 YFSETQ. Trimming cost V 4 bases and J 5 bases, with 15 bases left between them. There are 14 residues in the CDR3. The CDR3 coding sequence is TGCGCCAGCAGCCCTGGAGGGCAGGGGTATGGCTACACCTTC. Residues: CASSPGGQGYGYTF.

This clone was picked up one time. V usage is TRBV29-1 and J usage is TRBJ2-5; 8 nucleotides line up with TRBD2. Per the germline V gene, CDR1 is SQVTM and CDR2 is ANQGSEA. The ends lost 0 bases at V and 10 bases at J; junction bases unmatched: 7. The CDR3 extends over 13 amino acids. The CDR3 nucleotides read TGCAGCGTTGAAGATTCCGGGGGGGGAAACCAGTACTTC. The encoded protein is CSVEDSGGGNQYF.

V gene TRBV7-9 combines with J gene TRBJ2-2; TRBD1 matches at 7 bases. The CDR3 runs 15 residues. Unmatched junction bases numbered 7, after V lost 4 bases and J lost 5 bases. Germline CDR1 SEHNR, CDR2 FQNEAQ (reference sequence). DNA for the CDR3: TGTGCCAGCAGCTACTGGACAGGTAGTACCGGGGAGCTGTTTTTT. Translated: CASSYWTGSTGELFF.

The genes are TRBV7-2 and TRBJ1-1; tentative D call: TRBD1 (6 bases). Trimming took off 5 bases at V and 0 bases at J, with 10 bases between the two ends. This CDR3 has 14 amino acids. Germline CDR1 and CDR2: SGHTA and FQGNSA. The chain's CDR3 is CASSIGQLNTEAFF. The CDR3 DNA follows: TGTGCCAGCAGCATAGGACAGCTGAACACTGAAGCTTTCTTT.

The CDR3 here is CASSTHRDRANSGNTIYF. CDR3 in DNA: TGTGCCAGCAGCACCCACCGGGACAGGGCAAACTCTGGAAACACCATATATTTT. V gene TRBV7-9 combines with J gene TRBJ1-3, with 9 positions matching TRBD1. CDR1 is SEHNR, CDR2 FQNEAQ, per germline (reference sequence). The CDR3 consists of 18 residues. The V gene end was trimmed by 5 bases and the J gene end by 0 bases; junction bases not matched to a gene: 11.

This chain links TRBV2 with TRBJ2-2; D may be TRBD1 (6 bases). V lost 4 bases and J lost 1, with 10 bases in between. The CDR3 spans 15 residues. Per the germline V gene, CDR1 is SNHLY and CDR2 is FYNNEI. CDR3 amino acids: CASSGTGMNTGELFF. DNA for the CDR3: TGTGCCAGCAGTGGAACAGGGATGAACACCGGGGAGCTGTTTTTT. The full variable domain, its missing parts supplied by reference TRBV2 and TRBJ2-2, is EPEVTQTPSHQVTQMGQEVILRCVPISNHLYFYWYRQILGQKVEFLVSFYNNEISEKSEIFDDQFSVERPDGSNFTLKIRSTKLEDSAMYFCASSGTGMNTGELFFGEGSRLTVL.

The genes are TRBV28 and TRBJ2-7; D ambiguous. The length of the CDR3 is 14 residues. Trimming removed 7 bases at V and 0 bases at J, with 13 bases between. Germline CDR1 MDHEN, CDR2 SYDVKM. CDR3 loop: CASNTGGASYEQYF. The CDR3 bases are TGTGCCAGCAACACCGGCGGCGCCTCCTACGAGCAGTACTTC.

The chain is built from TRBV6-2 or TRBV6-3 and TRBJ1-5, with D possibly TRBD1 on 6 matching bases. Germline CDR1 MNHEY, CDR2 SVGEGT. V lost 2 bases to trimming and J lost 1 base, with 15 bases between them. This CDR3 has 17 amino acids. Written as DNA, the CDR3 is TGTGCCAGCAGTTACAGAGCCGGGGGCGCGAGCAATCAGCCCCAGCATTTT. This translates into CASSYRAGGASNQPQHF.

The J gene is TRBJ1-5, the V gene TRBV7-2; D is unclear. This CDR3 is built from 12 residues. Germline V gene data show CDR1 as SGHTA and CDR2 as FQGNSA. With 5 bases removed from V and 4 bases from J, the gap between germline ends came to 6 bases. The CDR3 sequence: CASSPRNQPQHF. The CDR3 bases are TGTGCCAGCAGCCCTCGGAATCAGCCCCAGCATTTT.